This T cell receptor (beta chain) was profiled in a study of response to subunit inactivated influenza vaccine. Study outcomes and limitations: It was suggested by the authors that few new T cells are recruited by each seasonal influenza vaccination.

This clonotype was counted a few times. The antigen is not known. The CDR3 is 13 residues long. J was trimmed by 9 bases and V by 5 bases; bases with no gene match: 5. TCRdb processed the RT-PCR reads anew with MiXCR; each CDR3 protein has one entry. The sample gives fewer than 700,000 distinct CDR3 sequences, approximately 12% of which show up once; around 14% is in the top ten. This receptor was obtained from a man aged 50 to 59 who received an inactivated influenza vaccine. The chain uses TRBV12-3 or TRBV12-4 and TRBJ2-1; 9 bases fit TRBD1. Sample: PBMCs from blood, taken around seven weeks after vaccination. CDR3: CASSIRQGGEQFF. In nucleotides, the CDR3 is TGTGCCAGCAGTATCCGACAGGGGGGTGAGCAGTTCTTC.